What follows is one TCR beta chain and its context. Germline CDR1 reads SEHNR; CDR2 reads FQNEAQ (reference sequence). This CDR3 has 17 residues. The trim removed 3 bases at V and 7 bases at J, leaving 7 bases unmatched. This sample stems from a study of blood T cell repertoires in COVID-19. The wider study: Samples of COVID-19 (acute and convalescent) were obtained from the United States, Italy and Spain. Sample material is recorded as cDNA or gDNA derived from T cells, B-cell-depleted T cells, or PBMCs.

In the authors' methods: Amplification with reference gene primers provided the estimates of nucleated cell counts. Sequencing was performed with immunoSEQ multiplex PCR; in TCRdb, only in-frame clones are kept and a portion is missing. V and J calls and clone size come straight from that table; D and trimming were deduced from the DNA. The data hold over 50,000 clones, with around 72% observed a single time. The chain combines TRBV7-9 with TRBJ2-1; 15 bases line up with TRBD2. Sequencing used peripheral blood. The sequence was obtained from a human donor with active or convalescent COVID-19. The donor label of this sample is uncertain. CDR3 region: CASSFRAGTSGRNEQFF. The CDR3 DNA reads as TGTGCCAGCAGCTTCCGAGCCGGGACTAGCGGGAGGAATGAGCAGTTCTTC.